The 24 T cell receptor beta chains below all came from one sample that was sequenced in a study of CD8 T cells in ankylosing spondylitis. Study-wide results and limits: A TCR beta motif made of about 8 highly homologous variants seemed typical of ankylosing spondylitis blood.

Their antigen targets remain unknown. TCRdb re-called the 5' RACE reads with MiXCR, one entry per CDR3 protein. This repertoire shows about 450,000 distinct CDR3 sequences, roughly 25% found once; its top ten account for roughly 0.9%. The specimen sequenced was blood, either unsorted or a sorted T cell fraction (not recorded which). Every receptor here comes from a male donor with ankylosing spondylitis.

The rearrangement joins TRBV3-1 to TRBJ1-1; a possible D gene is TRBD1 (6 bases). From germline, CDR1 is LGHDT and CDR2 YNNKEL (reference sequence). CDR3 length equals 19 residues. Trimming removed 1 base from V and 5 bases from J, with 26 bases in between. The CDR3 DNA is TGTGCCAGCAGCCAAGGTCGGGTACAAAGGGGGATGTCGTTTACTGAAGCTTTCTTT. Protein: CASSQGRVQRGMSFTEAFF.

This clonotype was counted only a few times. The V and J genes are TRBV20-1 and TRBJ2-1, with unresolved D. Trimming cost V 6 bases and J 9 bases, with 9 bases left between them. CDR3 length: 10 amino acids. Looked up from germline, CDR1 is DFQATT and CDR2 is SNEGSKA (reference sequence). The CDR3 bases are TGCAGTGCCTCAGCCGGTGAGCAGTTCTTC. As protein: CSASAGEQFF.

This clonotype was found a few times. V usage is TRBV10-3 and J usage is TRBJ2-1, with 7 bases fitting TRBD2. Per the germline V gene, CDR1 is ENHRY and CDR2 is SYGVKD. Losses at the gene ends were 3 bases for V and 5 bases for J; bases not matched to a gene: 10. This CDR3 contains 16 residues. CDR3 amino acids: CAISDIGRGRDNEQFF. For the CDR3, the DNA is TGTGCCATCAGTGATATAGGGAGGGGAAGGGACAATGAGCAGTTCTTC.

The chain couples TRBV3-1 to TRBJ1-5; D not resolved. Between the trimmed V and J ends, which lost 0 bases and 7 bases, there was a span of 13 bases. This CDR3 is 15 amino acids long. In germline, CDR1 is LGHDT, CDR2 YNNKEL (reference sequence). The DNA of the CDR3 is TGTGCCAGCAGCCAAGAGGTGGGGAATTCACAGCCCCAGCATTTT. This gives the protein CASSQEVGNSQPQHF.

This clonotype was seen more than once but under ten times. The rearrangement joins TRBV5-5 to TRBJ1-1, with D hard to call. Trimming shortened V by 2 bases and J by 0 bases, and 8 bases separated the two germline ends. Germline V lookup: CDR1 SGHKS, CDR2 YYEKEE (reference sequence). The CDR3 extends over 14 amino acids. Written as DNA, the CDR3 is TGTGCCAGCAGCTTTTGGGATATGAACACTGAAGCTTTCTTT. Translation: CASSFWDMNTEAFF.

The V call is TRBV6-1, the J call TRBJ2-7; TRBD2 might be the D (5 bases). Germline values: CDR1 MNHNS, CDR2 SASEGT. V shed 5 bases and J shed 4 bases, with 9 bases lying between them. There are 12 residues in the CDR3. The CDR3 region is CASSRETYEQYF. CDR3 bases: TGTGCCAGCAGTAGGGAGACATACGAGCAGTACTTC.

The chain links TRBV5-1 to TRBJ2-7; 12 nucleotides align to TRBD2. CDR1 SGHRS and CDR2 YFSETQ come from the germline V gene. V was clipped by 6 bases and J by 3 bases; unmatched bases: 4. The CDR3 totals 14 residues. The CDR3 DNA reads TGCGCCAGCACTAGCGGGAGGGCCGACTACGAGCAGTACTTC. It is translated as CASTSGRADYEQYF.

This clonotype was seen only a few times. The chain carries TRBV24-1 and TRBJ2-2; TRBD2 agrees at 16 bases. The V and J ends lost 4 bases and 3 bases, in that order; junction bases with no gene match: 4. The CDR3 has 18 residues. CDR1 and CDR2 from the germline V gene are KGHDR and SFDVKD. The CDR3 nucleotides are TGTGCCACCAGTGACCCGGGACTAGCGGGAGGGCACACCGGGGAGCTGTTTTTT. It yields the protein CATSDPGLAGGHTGELFF.

The CDR3 DNA sequence: TGTGCCAGCAGTTTAGGTGGGAGGGCTAGCACAGATACGCAGTATTTT. Its translation is CASSLGGRASTDTQYF. The chain is built from TRBV27 and TRBJ2-3; 7 bases agree with TRBD2. The germline V gene encodes CDR1 MNHEY and CDR2 SMNVEV (reference sequence). Germline trimming cut 2 bases from V and 0 bases from J; bases unmatched to any gene: 5. This CDR3 is built from 16 residues.

The chain recombines TRBV5-1 with TRBJ2-1, with TRBD2 identical over 8 bases. CDR3 length: 16 amino acids. Trimming cost V 2 bases and J 0 bases; bases outside gene matches: 4. CDR1 is SGHRS, CDR2 YFSETQ, per germline. CDR3 loop: CASSFGGTSSYNEQFF. DNA of the CDR3: TGCGCCAGCAGCTTCGGAGGGACTAGCTCCTACAATGAGCAGTTCTTC.

This clonotype was seen more than once but under ten times. The rearrangement links TRBV20-1 to TRBJ1-2, with 7 bases aligning to TRBD1. The CDR3 has 13 amino acids. With 2 bases clipped from V and 6 bases from J, the junction kept 6 bases outside the gene matches. The germline V gene encodes CDR1 DFQATT and CDR2 SNEGSKA (reference sequence). CDR3 in amino acids: CSARIDRDHGYTF. CDR3 bases: TGCAGTGCTAGAATCGACAGGGACCATGGCTACACCTTC.

The chain recombines TRBV20-1 with TRBJ2-3; possibly TRBD2 for D (6 bases). Trimming removed 6 bases from V and 4 bases from J, with 17 bases in between. The germline V gene has CDR1 DFQATT and CDR2 SNEGSKA (reference sequence). The length of the CDR3 is 14 residues. The CDR3 DNA reads as TGCAGTGCCTTCAGCGGGTTGAGGGCAGATACGCAGTATTTT. This gives the protein CSAFSGLRADTQYF.

The CDR3 region has the DNA TGTGCCAGCAGCATAGGGGGACAGGGAAATGGCTACACCTTC. This gives the protein CASSIGGQGNGYTF. J is TRBJ1-2 and V is TRBV7-9; 9 nucleotides agree with TRBD1. The CDR3 is 14 amino acids. With 5 bases clipped from V and 6 bases from J, the junction kept 7 bases outside the gene matches. Germline CDR1 and CDR2: SEHNR and FQNEAQ (reference sequence).

The chain recombines TRBV7-2 with TRBJ2-1; the match to TRBD2 covers 10 bases. V shed 4 bases and J 5 bases; nucleotides not matched to a gene: 2. Germline lookup yields CDR1 SGHTA and CDR2 FQGNSA. The CDR3 consists of 14 residues. Written as DNA, the CDR3 is TGTGCCAGCAGCTGGGGACTAGCGAACAATGAGCAGTTCTTC. As protein: CASSWGLANNEQFF.

The chain uses TRBV5-5 and TRBJ1-1, with D unresolved. The length of the CDR3 is 12 residues. V gave up 1 base and J gave up 8 bases, with 9 bases separating them. Germline CDR1 is SGHKS and CDR2 is YYEKEE (reference sequence). Here the CDR3 reads CASSLLGEEAFF. Here the CDR3 DNA reads TGTGCCAGCAGCTTGCTGGGAGAGGAAGCTTTCTTT.

This rearrangement joins TRBV12-3 or TRBV12-4 to TRBJ1-5; 8 nucleotides agree with TRBD1. The CDR3 sequence is 14 residues long. V lost 2 bases to trimming and J lost 9 bases; unmatched junction nucleotides: 6. This CDR3 reads CASSLQGAPRPQHF. The CDR3 DNA follows: TGTGCCAGCAGTTTACAGGGGGCCCCCCGGCCCCAGCATTTT.

The V gene is TRBV30, the J gene TRBJ1-4, with TRBD1 as a possible D gene (5 bases). Trimming took off 3 bases at V and 7 bases at J, with 15 bases between the two ends. Germline assignment: CDR1 GTSNPN and CDR2 SVGIG (reference sequence). CDR3 length: 14 residues. In DNA, the CDR3 is TGTGCCTGGAGCCCGGGACTGGGAACTGAAAAACTGTTTTTT. Encoded protein: CAWSPGLGTEKLFF.

V and J are TRBV15 and TRBJ2-2; D unclear. The CDR3 has 15 residues. The V and J ends lost 0 bases and 4 bases respectively, with 9 bases between them. Germline V CDR1 and CDR2: LNHNV, YYDKDF (reference sequence). CDR3 loop: CATSRDSITTGELFF. In DNA, the CDR3 is TGTGCCACCAGCAGAGACTCAATTACCACCGGGGAGCTGTTTTTT.

This clonotype was picked up a small number of times. The V gene is TRBV25-1, the J gene TRBJ2-1; 11 positions agree with TRBD2. The length of the CDR3 is 16 residues. CDR1 MGHDK and CDR2 SYGVNS come from the germline V gene. V shed 3 bases and J 6 bases; nucleotides not matched to a gene: 7. Written as DNA, the CDR3 is TGTGCCAGCAGTGAGATAGCGGGAGGGCCCTTCAATGAGCAGTTCTTC. This sequence encodes CASSEIAGGPFNEQFF.

This clonotype was found a few times. The rearrangement uses TRBV7-2 and TRBJ2-7; D possibly matches TRBD1 or TRBD2 (5 bases each). V lost 0 bases, J lost 2 bases, and 5 bases lay in between. The CDR3 has 13 residues. Per the germline V gene, CDR1 is SGHTA and CDR2 is FQGNSA. This CDR3 is CASSLAGPYEQYF. The CDR3 DNA reads as TGTGCCAGCAGCTTAGCGGGACCCTACGAGCAGTACTTC.

This clonotype has only a few counts. The rearrangement uses TRBV29-1 and TRBJ2-7; D is undetermined. This CDR3 contains 13 residues. Germline lookup yields CDR1 SQVTM and CDR2 ANQGSEA. V was shortened by 2 bases and J by 7 bases, with 15 bases between the two germline ends. CDR3 loop: CSVEWPSFGEQYF. The CDR3 nucleotides are TGCAGCGTTGAATGGCCTTCCTTTGGAGAGCAGTACTTC.

This clonotype has more than one count but fewer than ten. This sequence joins TRBV15 and TRBJ2-7; the D is unclear. The CDR3 runs to 13 residues. V was trimmed by 1 base and J by 2 bases, leaving 6 bases between them. Germline-derived CDR1 and CDR2 are LNHNV and YYDKDF (reference sequence). Here the CDR3 DNA reads TGTGCCACCAGCAGAGTTAGGACCTACGAGCAGTACGTC. It is translated as CATSRVRTYEQYV.

This chain uses TRBV7-6 with TRBJ2-2; D is possibly TRBD1 (5 bases). CDR1 SGHVS and CDR2 FNYEAQ come from the germline V gene. Trimming cost V 5 bases and J 9 bases, with 10 bases left between them. The CDR3 consists of 12 residues. The CDR3 is CASSHDRRELFF. As DNA, the CDR3 is TGTGCCAGCAGCCACGACAGACGGGAGCTGTTTTTT. Combining the CDR3 with reference TRBV7-6 and TRBJ2-2 gives the whole variable domain GAGVSQSPRYKVTKRGQDVALRCDPISGHVSLYWYRQALGQGPEFLTYFNYEAQQDKSGLPNDRFSAERPEGSISTLTIQRTEQRDSAMYRCASSHDRRELFFGEGSRLTVL.

The V and J genes are TRBV11-1 and TRBJ2-3; D unresolved. The CDR3 covers 12 residues. CDR1 SGHAT and CDR2 FQDESV come from the germline V gene (reference sequence). V was cut by 3 bases and J by 9 bases, with 10 bases left in between. CDR3 nucleotides: TGTGCCAGCAGCTTCCCCGCCCGGACGCAGTATTTT. Amino acids: CASSFPARTQYF.